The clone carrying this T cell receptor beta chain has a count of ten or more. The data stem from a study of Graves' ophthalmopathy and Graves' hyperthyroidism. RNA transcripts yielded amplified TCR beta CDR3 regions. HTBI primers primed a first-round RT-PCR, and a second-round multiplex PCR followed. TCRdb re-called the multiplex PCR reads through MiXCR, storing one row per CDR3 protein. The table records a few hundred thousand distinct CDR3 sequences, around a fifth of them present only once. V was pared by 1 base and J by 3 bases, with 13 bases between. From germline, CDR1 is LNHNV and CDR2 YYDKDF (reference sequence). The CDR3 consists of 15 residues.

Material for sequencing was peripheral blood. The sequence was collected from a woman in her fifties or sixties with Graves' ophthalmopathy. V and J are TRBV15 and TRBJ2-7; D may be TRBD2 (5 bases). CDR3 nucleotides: TGTGCCACCAGCAGAGCTGGCCCCGGGATCTACGAGCAGTACTTC. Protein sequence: CATSRAGPGIYEQYF. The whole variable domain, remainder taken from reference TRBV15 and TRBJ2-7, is DAMVIQNPRYQVTQFGKPVTLSCSQTLNHNVMYWYQQKSSQAPKLLFHYYDKDFNNEADTPDNFQSRRPNTSFCFLDIRSPGLGDTAMYLCATSRAGPGIYEQYFGPGTRLTVT.